The 8 T cell receptor beta chains presented below share a single source sample, sequenced in a study of T cells in localized non-small cell lung cancer. Clones were sequenced by immunoSEQ multiplex PCR, and TCRdb holds only the in-frame ones, with some missing. The sample lists approximately 30,000 clones; roughly 90% were seen once. The specimen comprised peripheral blood, sampled before any cancer treatment. The receptors originated from a woman aged 35-70 years with stage I lung adenocarcinoma.

The CDR3 DNA reads TGTGCCAGTCCAAGGGCGGCAGGGGACTATGGCTACACCTTC. Translating gives CASPRAAGDYGYTF. J is TRBJ1-2 and V is TRBV19; weak D call: TRBD1 (6 bases). Between the trimmed V and J ends, which lost 8 bases and 3 bases, there was a span of 16 bases. Germline V gene lookup returns CDR1 LNHDA and CDR2 SQIVND (reference sequence). This CDR3 is built from 14 residues.

The chain is built from TRBV27 and TRBJ2-1; perhaps TRBD2 as D (7 bases). Germline CDR1 is MNHEY and CDR2 is SMNVEV (reference sequence). V was shortened by 3 bases and J by 3 bases, with 12 bases between the two germline ends. The CDR3 has 15 amino acids. CDR3 DNA: TGTGCCAGCAGTTTCACGGGGGGCAACTACAATGAGCAGTTCTTC. Its protein is CASSFTGGNYNEQFF.

The rearrangement links TRBV16 to TRBJ2-5, with 9 nucleotides matching TRBD1. Germline V lookup: CDR1 KGHSY, CDR2 FQNENV. There are 13 residues in the CDR3. V dropped 7 bases and J dropped 5; count of bases not matched to a gene: 5. The CDR3 DNA sequence: TGTGCCAGCAAACACAGGGGGCACGAGACCCAGTACTTC. Translating gives CASKHRGHETQYF.

V is TRBV11-3 and J is TRBJ2-1; D is unresolved. Deletions cut 2 bases from V and 0 bases from J, with 8 bases between. This CDR3 region has 15 residues. CDR1 is SGHNT and CDR2 is YENEEA in the germline V gene. The CDR3 loop reads CASSLTSSSYNEQFF. The CDR3 coding sequence is TGTGCCAGCAGCTTAACGAGCAGCTCCTACAATGAGCAGTTCTTC.

This sequence joins TRBV6-5 and TRBJ1-1; D is unresolved. The CDR3 extends over 15 amino acids. Trimming removed 1 base from V and 0 bases from J, with 9 bases in between. Looked up from germline, CDR1 is MNHEY and CDR2 is SVGAGI. CDR3 nucleotides: TGTGCCAGCAGTTACTACCAAGGAATGAACACTGAAGCTTTCTTT. Amino acids: CASSYYQGMNTEAFF.

The rearrangement joins TRBV1 to TRBJ1-1; the table's D call, TRBD1, was not checked against the DNA. TRBV1 is deemed a pseudogene. The CDR3 consists of 14 residues. The CDR3 DNA reads as TGCACCAGCAGCCAAGTTTGGACAGGGCTTGAAGCTTTCTTT. Protein: CTSSQVWTGLEAFF.

The V gene is TRBV18, the J gene TRBJ1-1, with a weak D call TRBD1 (5 bases). V was pared by 2 bases and J by 3 bases, with 13 bases between. Germline CDR1 is KGHSH and CDR2 is LQKENI. The CDR3 spans 15 residues. The CDR3 loop reads CASSPWAGPYTEAFF. DNA for the CDR3: TGTGCCAGCTCACCATGGGCAGGGCCTTACACTGAAGCTTTCTTT.

This clone was seen a single time. The genes are TRBV27 and TRBJ1-4, with D perhaps matching TRBD1 (6 bases). Germline V lookup: CDR1 MNHEY, CDR2 SMNVEV (reference sequence). This CDR3 is 17 amino acids long. V was cut by 3 bases and J by 5 bases, with 19 bases left in between. The CDR3 DNA follows: TGTGCCAGCAGTTTCGGGCAGGGGCTAGGAAGGAATGAAAAACTGTTTTTT. It is translated as CASSFGQGLGRNEKLFF.